A selection of T cell receptor beta chains follows, all from one sample in a study of beta chain features in type 1 diabetes. Clones were read by immunoSEQ multiplex PCR, and TCRdb kept only the in-frame ones, dropping some. This sample yields under 300,000 clones, of which around 24% are seen a single time; approximately 0.011% belongs to the top ten. The material sequenced was naive CD4+ T cells from blood. The receptors originated from a woman aged 25 to 39 with type 1 diabetes. CDR3s include the opening cysteine and the closing phenylalanine or tryptophan. A D gene is named only where the DNA matches it firmly. Rows give clone size only sometimes, using once, few, many, or a class for an expanded clone.

d_gene	v_gene	abundance	j_gene	CDR3aa	CDR3nt
NA	TRBV7-9	NA	TRBJ2-7	CASSLGQYEQYF	TGTGCCAGCAGCTTAGGGCAATACGAGCAGTACTTC
TRBD2	TRBV6-6	NA	TRBJ2-3	CASTSGIPRGDTQYF	TGTGCCAGCACGAGCGGGATCCCCCGAGGAGATACGCAGTATTTT
NA	TRBV30	NA	TRBJ1-5	CAWSMGLNRAPQHF	TGTGCCTGGAGTATGGGATTAAACAGGGCGCCCCAGCATTTT
NA	TRBV11-2	NA	TRBJ2-7	CASSPANYEQYF	TGTGCCAGCAGCCCAGCGAACTACGAGCAGTACTTC
NA	TRBV10-3	few	TRBJ2-7	CAISDPGSDEQYF	TGTGCCATCAGTGATCCAGGGTCTGACGAGCAGTACTTC
TRBD2	TRBV2	NA	TRBJ2-5	CASSEGLAGKTQYF	TGTGCCAGCAGTGAGGGTCTAGCGGGAAAGACCCAGTACTTC
NA	TRBV30	few	TRBJ2-1	CAWSWGLPGDEQFF	TGTGCCTGGAGTTGGGGGCTCCCGGGCGATGAGCAGTTCTTC
TRBD1	TRBV29-1	NA	TRBJ2-6	CSAGPGQGSDGANVLTF	TGCAGCGCTGGTCCGGGACAGGGTTCAGACGGGGCCAACGTCCTGACTTTC
NA	TRBV4-1	few	TRBJ2-7	CASSRDGTRGEQYF	TGCGCCAGCAGCCGGGACGGGACCCGGGGGGAGCAGTACTTC
TRBD2	TRBV9	NA	TRBJ2-1	CASSILATSYNEQFF	TGTGCCAGCAGTATACTAGCGACCTCCTACAATGAGCAGTTCTTC
NA	TRBV7-3	few	TRBJ1-1	CASSPGGGLNTEAFF	TGTGCCAGCAGCCCTGGAGGAGGCTTGAACACTGAAGCTTTCTTT
NA	TRBV5-4	few	TRBJ2-3	CASSSGLSSTDTQYF	TGTGCCAGCAGCTCGGGACTTTCATCCACAGATACGCAGTATTTT
TRBD2	TRBV9	NA	TRBJ2-3	CASSERTSGSADTQYF	TGTGCCAGCAGCGAGCGCACTAGCGGGAGCGCAGATACGCAGTATTTT
TRBD2	TRBV9	few	TRBJ2-1	CASSVVGVLAGGPNEQFF	TGTGCCAGCAGCGTAGTCGGAGTTTTGGCGGGAGGGCCTAATGAGCAGTTCTTC
TRBD1	TRBV15	few	TRBJ2-1	CATRSRQGSYNEQFF	TGTGCCACCAGGTCCAGACAGGGCTCCTACAATGAGCAGTTCTTC
NA	TRBV29-1	NA	TRBJ2-5	CSVGTGAQETQYF	TGCAGCGTTGGAACTGGGGCGCAAGAGACCCAGTACTTC
NA	TRBV30	NA	TRBJ1-1	CAWSGGSEAFF	TGTGCCTGGAGTGGGGGCAGTGAAGCTTTCTTT
TRBD2	TRBV5-4	NA	TRBJ2-1	CASTAATSGKNEQFF	TGTGCCAGCACCGCAGCAACTAGCGGGAAAAATGAGCAGTTCTTC
TRBD2	TRBV7-3	few	TRBJ2-1	CASSSRRGNEQFF	TGTGCCAGCAGCTCCAGGCGGGGGAATGAGCAGTTCTTC
TRBD1	TRBV18	few	TRBJ2-1	CASSRQGDWDEQFF	TGTGCCAGCTCACGACAGGGTGATTGGGATGAGCAGTTCTTC
NA	TRBV30	few	TRBJ2-1	CAWSTRGSSYNEQFF	TGTGCCTGGAGTACACGGGGTAGCTCCTACAATGAGCAGTTCTTC
NA	TRBV29-1	NA	TRBJ2-5	CSVPDDKVSFETQYF	TGCAGCGTACCCGACGACAAAGTGAGTTTTGAGACCCAGTACTTC
NA	TRBV7-8	NA	TRBJ2-1	CASSGGPADEQFF	TGTGCCAGCAGCGGCGGCCCCGCGGATGAGCAGTTCTTC
TRBD1	TRBV15	NA	TRBJ2-3	CATSGQGSGHTQYF	TGTGCCACCAGCGGACAGGGATCGGGTCACACGCAGTATTTT
NA	TRBV18	NA	TRBJ1-1	CASSGPNLNTEAFF	TGTGCCAGCTCAGGGCCGAATTTGAACACTGAAGCTTTCTTT
TRBD1	TRBV23-1	few	TRBJ1-5	CASSHGQVYNQPQHF	TGCGCCAGCAGTCACGGACAGGTTTACAATCAGCCCCAGCATTTT
TRBD2	TRBV29-1	NA	TRBJ2-1	CSVARLGGSGFF	TGCAGCGTTGCCCGATTGGGGGGGAGTGGGTTCTTC
NA	TRBV30	NA	TRBJ2-1	CAWSLNEQFF	TGTGCCTGGAGTCTCAATGAGCAGTTCTTC
NA	TRBV18	few	TRBJ2-5	CASSPRAQETQYF	TGTGCCAGCTCACCCAGGGCCCAAGAGACCCAGTACTTC
TRBD1	TRBV5-1	NA	TRBJ2-7	CASSGGTGNEQYF	TGCGCCAGCAGCGGGGGGACAGGGAACGAGCAGTACTTC
TRBD1	TRBV27	few	TRBJ1-5	CASSLWGTADNSNQPQHF	TGTGCCAGCAGTTTATGGGGGACAGCCGATAATAGCAATCAGCCCCAGCATTTT
TRBD2	TRBV2	NA	TRBJ2-1	CASLASGNHNEQFF	TGTGCCAGCCTAGCTAGCGGGAACCACAATGAGCAGTTCTTC
NA	TRBV4-2	NA	TRBJ2-3	CASSRRGTDTQYF	TGTGCCAGCAGCCGACGCGGGACAGATACGCAGTATTTT
NA	TRBV7-9	NA	TRBJ2-1	CASRYSSTYNEQFF	TGTGCCAGCAGGTATAGCTCGACCTACAATGAGCAGTTCTTC
NA	TRBV5-1	NA	TRBJ2-2	CASSSPSNTGELFF	TGCGCCAGCAGCTCCCCGTCGAACACCGGGGAGCTGTTTTTT
NA	TRBV7-2	NA	TRBJ1-5	CASSPRRSQPQHF	TGTGCCAGCAGCCCGCGGAGGAGTCAGCCCCAGCATTTT
TRBD2	TRBV7-2	NA	TRBJ2-1	CASSPRLAGAVEQFF	TGTGCCAGCAGCCCCCGACTAGCGGGAGCAGTAGAGCAGTTCTTC
NA	TRBV19	NA	TRBJ1-2	CATSRNYGYTF	TGTGCCACCTCGCGGAACTATGGCTACACCTTC
NA	TRBV11-2	NA	TRBJ2-5	CASSFAEETQYF	TGTGCCAGCAGCTTCGCAGAAGAGACCCAGTACTTC
TRBD2	TRBV5-4	NA	TRBJ2-1	CASSSTSGNYNEQFF	TGTGCCAGCAGCTCGACTAGCGGAAACTACAATGAGCAGTTCTTC
TRBD2	TRBV30	few	TRBJ2-5	CAWTRGSGGNQYF	TGTGCCTGGACGAGAGGTAGCGGGGGCAACCAGTACTTC
NA	TRBV5-6	NA	TRBJ2-1	CASSLGLEQFF	TGTGCCAGCAGCTTGGGGCTCGAGCAGTTCTTC
TRBD1	TRBV29-1	NA	TRBJ1-4	CSVEDRDGREKLFF	TGCAGCGTTGAGGACAGGGACGGTCGGGAAAAACTGTTTTTT
TRBD2	TRBV29-1	few	TRBJ2-7	CSVKAGTLTSYEQYF	TGCAGCGTCAAAGCGGGGACCTTAACCTCCTACGAGCAGTACTTC
NA	TRBV21-1	few	TRBJ2-1	CARRQNEQFF	TGTGCCAGGAGACAGAATGAGCAGTTCTTC
NA	TRBV6-5	once	TRBJ1-1	CASSLTVNTEAFF	TGTGCCAGCAGTTTGACAGTGAACACTGAAGCTTTCTTT
TRBD1	TRBV28	NA	TRBJ1-5	CASIRTGATISPQHF	TGTGCCAGCATCCGGACAGGGGCTACAATCAGCCCCCAGCATTTT
NA	TRBV7-7	NA	TRBJ2-2	CASSLVDGELFF	TGTGCTAGCAGCTTAGTAGACGGGGAGCTGTTTTTT
NA	TRBV6-5	few	TRBJ2-7	CASSYADRGAYEQYF	TGTGCCAGCAGTTACGCGGACAGAGGGGCCTACGAGCAGTACTTC
NA	TRBV7-9	NA	TRBJ2-7	CASSLGRAHEQYF	TGTGCCAGCAGCTTAGGCAGGGCCCACGAGCAGTACTTC
TRBD2	TRBV29-1	few	TRBJ2-1	CSVPHWDYRNNEQFF	TGCAGCGTTCCCCATTGGGACTACCGAAACAATGAGCAGTTCTTC